This TCR beta chain originates from a study of blood T cell repertoires in COVID-19 (dated by TCRdb to 2020 to 2022). In the study overall: Collaborator samples came from the United States, Italy and Spain and covered acute and convalescent phases of COVID-19. HLA class I and class II types, where available, came from metadata supplied by the sample provider rather than from assay-based typing. Deeply sampled blood TCRbeta repertoires from subjects exposed to, actively infected with, or recovered from COVID-19 were included in the dataset. The samples were drawn from the first 160 participants of the ongoing ImmuneRACE study and from 1,254 subjects provided by 6 global collaborators. The sample metadata nearly always contained a de-identified subject ID, COVID-19 status, age in years and sex. A freely available public database, intended as a resource for researchers studying the immune response to SARS-CoV-2, is where the repertoires were released. The prospective study material was composed of cDNA or gDNA derived from T cells, B-cell-depleted T cells, or PBMCs. Findings and caveats that apply to the study as a whole: The quantity of clinical and demographic metadata differed by source and by participant and was supplied without curation.

This clone was found once. Its target antigen remains unknown. No quality values exist for individual bases; no much larger clone is one base distant. CDR1 and CDR2 (MGHDK, SYGVNS) derive from the germline V gene. The CDR3 contains 16 residues, cysteine and phenylalanine counted. The read is trimmed to its CDR3 DNA, 48 bases read in frame from base 1. The germline V end is reduced by 5 bases and the J end by 0 bases; junction bases left unmatched: 8. The immunoSEQ Assay, a bias-controlled multiplex PCR, was used to amplify TCRbeta CDR3 regions from genomic DNA. Concerning the study's data processing: The number of nucleated cells in each sample was estimated from the amplification of reference gene primers within the assay. To quantify the absolute abundance of each unique TCRbeta CDR3 rearrangement, sequence reads were collapsed and filtered. For each sample, productive Simpson clonality was calculated as the square root of Simpson's diversity index across productive rearrangements. In its TCRdb copy, this immuneACCESS table keeps in-frame sequences only and misses some clones. Where compared with another copy, unresolved V genes explain less than half of these, and the others have no known cause. V, J and clone size are those of that table, while D and trimming were read from the DNA. The sample records roughly 190,000 clones, about 85% of which are singletons. 2% to 2.5% of the sample comes from the top ten.

In the prospective study, participants were about 18 to 90 years old, resided in approximately 22 geographic areas of the United States, and were enrolled through a virtual design. In the prospective study, cohorts were assigned on the basis of participant-reported clinical history obtained from a screening survey and a study questionnaire. ImmuneRACE Cohort 3 recovered participants were defined by two consecutive negative NP/OP PCR tests, healthcare professional clearance, or symptom resolution. In the prospective study, whole blood, serum and a nasopharyngeal or oropharyngeal swab were collected from each participant by mobile phlebotomists. Over a roughly two-month period, participants in the prospective study had the option of providing additional blood draws and questionnaires. Before DNA extraction, prospective study blood samples were shipped either frozen or at room temperature.

This TCR was sampled from a woman aged 25 to 39 who had recovered from COVID-19. This receptor chain uses TRBV25-1 and TRBJ1-2, and 8 junctional nucleotides match TRBD1. The sequencing sample was made of PBMCs or T cells enriched from blood (not recorded which). This receptor carries the CDR3 CASSRQGARANYGYTF. The nucleotide sequence reads as follows: TGTGCCAGCAGTCGCCAGGGGGCTAGAGCTAACTATGGCTACACCTTC.